Listed below are T cell receptor beta chains from one sample, sequenced in a study of shared clonotypes between healthy human individuals. The assay was immunoSEQ multiplex PCR, and TCRdb's table has in-frame clones only and misses some. The sample records some 1,100,000 clones, approximately 80% being singletons. The sample consisted of memory CD4+ T cells from PBMCs. The receptors shown here come from a man between 18 and 29 years old in good health. Some clones in this sample may be carry-over from other donors' samples. Each CDR3 is given with its conserved first and last residue. The order of the fields is J gene, D gene, V gene, clone size, CDR3 DNA, CDR3 protein. D genes are given only for firm matches. A row's size may be missing; if present it is once, few, many or a size class.

j_call: TRBJ2-3; d_call: NA; v_call: TRBV5-1; clone_size: few; cdr3_nt: TGCGCCAGCAGCTTGGGGTGGGCAGAGCGATCCACAGATACGCAGTATTTT; cdr3_aa: CASSLGWAERSTDTQYF
j_call: TRBJ2-7; d_call: TRBD2; v_call: TRBV4-1; clone_size: once; cdr3_nt: TGCGCCAGCAGCCACCCGGCGGGAGGCTACGAGCAGTACTTC; cdr3_aa: CASSHPAGGYEQYF
j_call: TRBJ1-1; d_call: NA; v_call: TRBV25-1; clone_size: NA; cdr3_nt: TGTGCCAGCAGTATAGGCAGAAAAAACACTGAAGCTTTCTTT; cdr3_aa: CASSIGRKNTEAFF
j_call: TRBJ2-5; d_call: TRBD1; v_call: TRBV7-9; clone_size: NA; cdr3_nt: TGTGCCAGCAGCTTATCCCGGGACAGGGGGGCAGAGACCCAGTACTTC; cdr3_aa: CASSLSRDRGAETQYF
j_call: TRBJ2-5; d_call: TRBD2; v_call: TRBV5-1; clone_size: NA; cdr3_nt: TGCGCCAGCAGCTTTGGACTAGCGGGTGTTTCAGAGACCCAGTACTTC; cdr3_aa: CASSFGLAGVSETQYF
j_call: TRBJ1-4; d_call: TRBD1; v_call: TRBV6-5; clone_size: once; cdr3_nt: TGTGCCAGCAGTAAAAACCGGGACAGTGATGAAAAACTGTTTTTT; cdr3_aa: CASSKNRDSDEKLFF
j_call: TRBJ2-3; d_call: NA; v_call: TRBV2; clone_size: NA; cdr3_nt: TGTGCCAGCAGTGAAGCTAGAGGGACAGATACGCAGTATTTT; cdr3_aa: CASSEARGTDTQYF
j_call: TRBJ2-6; d_call: NA; v_call: TRBV5-1; clone_size: many; cdr3_nt: TGCGCCAGCAGCCTTTCCCTTCAGTCTTCCGGGGCCAACGTCCTGACTTTC; cdr3_aa: CASSLSLQSSGANVLTF
j_call: TRBJ1-4; d_call: TRBD1; v_call: TRBV18; clone_size: NA; cdr3_nt: TGTGCCAGCTCACGCGGGACAGCAACTAATGAAAAACTGTTTTTT; cdr3_aa: CASSRGTATNEKLFF
j_call: TRBJ2-3; d_call: NA; v_call: TRBV7-2; clone_size: NA; cdr3_nt: TGTGCCAGCAGCTTAGAACCGGGAGCGGCTACGCAGTATTTT; cdr3_aa: CASSLEPGAATQYF
j_call: TRBJ2-1; d_call: TRBD2; v_call: TRBV7-2; clone_size: NA; cdr3_nt: TGTGCCAGCAGCTTAGTACTAGCGGGCGATGAGCAGTTCTTC; cdr3_aa: CASSLVLAGDEQFF
j_call: TRBJ2-4; d_call: NA; v_call: TRBV29-1; clone_size: few; cdr3_nt: TGCAGCGTTGCGGGGATAGCCAAAAACATTCAGTACTTC; cdr3_aa: CSVAGIAKNIQYF
j_call: TRBJ2-6; d_call: NA; v_call: TRBV5-1; clone_size: NA; cdr3_nt: TGCGCCAGCAGCTTCCGTCCCTCTGGGGCCAACGTCCTGACTTTC; cdr3_aa: CASSFRPSGANVLTF
j_call: TRBJ2-1; d_call: NA; v_call: TRBV5-5; clone_size: NA; cdr3_nt: TGTGCCAGCAGCCCGGGACTCCGGGATTACAATGAGCAGTTCTTC; cdr3_aa: CASSPGLRDYNEQFF
j_call: TRBJ2-1; d_call: TRBD2; v_call: TRBV15; clone_size: NA; cdr3_nt: TGTGCCACCAGCAGAGTCTTGACTAGCGGGATTGAGCAGTTCTTC; cdr3_aa: CATSRVLTSGIEQFF
j_call: TRBJ2-3; d_call: NA; v_call: TRBV5-1; clone_size: few; cdr3_nt: TGCGCCAGCAGCCCAGGACAGTCCAGCACAGATACGCAGTATTTT; cdr3_aa: CASSPGQSSTDTQYF
j_call: TRBJ1-2; d_call: NA; v_call: TRBV5-1; clone_size: NA; cdr3_nt: TGCGCCAGCAGCTCCAATAGGTATGGCTACACCTTC; cdr3_aa: CASSSNRYGYTF
j_call: TRBJ1-5; d_call: TRBD1; v_call: TRBV6-1; clone_size: NA; cdr3_nt: TGTGCCAGCAGTGTTGGGACAGAAGCTAGCGGGGAATATAGCAATCAGCCCCAGCATTTT; cdr3_aa: CASSVGTEASGEYSNQPQHF
j_call: TRBJ1-2; d_call: NA; v_call: TRBV18; clone_size: few; cdr3_nt: TGTGCCAGCTCACCTACTGACAACTATGGCTACACCTTC; cdr3_aa: CASSPTDNYGYTF
j_call: TRBJ1-2; d_call: TRBD1; v_call: TRBV28; clone_size: NA; cdr3_nt: TGTGCCAGCAGCCTAGGGGGCGCGACAACCCAAATGGGCTACACCTTC; cdr3_aa: CASSLGGATTQMGYTF
j_call: TRBJ2-4; d_call: NA; v_call: TRBV2; clone_size: NA; cdr3_nt: TGTGCCAGTTTAAGGGAGAGCCTAGCCAAAAACATTCAGTACTTC; cdr3_aa: CASLRESLAKNIQYF
j_call: TRBJ2-3; d_call: TRBD2; v_call: TRBV5-1; clone_size: NA; cdr3_nt: TGCGCCAGCAGCTCCCAGACAGTACGGGGGGCAGATACGCAGTATTTT; cdr3_aa: CASSSQTVRGADTQYF
j_call: TRBJ2-2; d_call: TRBD1; v_call: TRBV5-1; clone_size: few; cdr3_nt: TGCGCCAGCAGCGCACAGGGGAGTGCGTCCGGGGAGCTGTTTTTT; cdr3_aa: CASSAQGSASGELFF
j_call: TRBJ2-1; d_call: TRBD2; v_call: TRBV5-1; clone_size: once; cdr3_nt: TGCGCCAGCAGCTTGGCCCCTAGCGGGAGGGCCTACAATGAGCAGTTCTTC; cdr3_aa: CASSLAPSGRAYNEQFF
j_call: TRBJ2-1; d_call: NA; v_call: TRBV5-8; clone_size: few; cdr3_nt: TGTGCCAGCAGCTTGAGGGCTGGTGAGCAGTTCTTC; cdr3_aa: CASSLRAGEQFF
j_call: TRBJ2-5; d_call: TRBD1; v_call: TRBV5-1; clone_size: NA; cdr3_nt: TGCGCCAGCAGCTTGAAGAAGCAGGGGGCAATAAAAGAGACCCAGTACTTC; cdr3_aa: CASSLKKQGAIKETQYF
j_call: TRBJ1-2; d_call: TRBD1; v_call: TRBV5-1; clone_size: NA; cdr3_nt: TGCGCCAGCAGGCCTCGACAGGGAAGTAACTATGGCTACACCTTC; cdr3_aa: CASRPRQGSNYGYTF
j_call: TRBJ1-4; d_call: TRBD1; v_call: TRBV4-1; clone_size: NA; cdr3_nt: TGCGCCAGCAATCACCGAACCGGGACAGGGGTAGAAAAACTGTTTTTT; cdr3_aa: CASNHRTGTGVEKLFF
j_call: TRBJ1-2; d_call: NA; v_call: TRBV7-2; clone_size: NA; cdr3_nt: TGTGCCAGCAGCTTATATGGCGCAAACTATGGCTACACCTTC; cdr3_aa: CASSLYGANYGYTF
j_call: TRBJ1-2; d_call: NA; v_call: TRBV28; clone_size: NA; cdr3_nt: TGTGCCAGCACCGAGGGCTTCTATGGCTACACCTTC; cdr3_aa: CASTEGFYGYTF
j_call: TRBJ1-2; d_call: NA; v_call: TRBV10-3; clone_size: few; cdr3_nt: TGTGCCATCAGTGAGTCTGGTGGTCCCTATGGCTACACCTTC; cdr3_aa: CAISESGGPYGYTF
j_call: TRBJ2-1; d_call: TRBD1; v_call: TRBV18; clone_size: NA; cdr3_nt: TGTGCCAGCTCACCGGGGACAGGGGGGAACAATAAGCAGTTCTTC; cdr3_aa: CASSPGTGGNNKQFF
j_call: TRBJ2-1; d_call: TRBD2; v_call: TRBV11-2; clone_size: once; cdr3_nt: TGTGCCAGCAGCTTGGGACTAGCGGGAGGGCACGTTTTCTTC; cdr3_aa: CASSLGLAGGHVFF
j_call: TRBJ1-5; d_call: TRBD1; v_call: TRBV18; clone_size: NA; cdr3_nt: TGTGCCAGCTCACCGCCCGGGACAGGGGGTCAGCCCCAGCATTTT; cdr3_aa: CASSPPGTGGQPQHF
j_call: TRBJ2-3; d_call: TRBD2; v_call: TRBV27; clone_size: NA; cdr3_nt: TGTGCCAGCAGTTTATTCGGACTAGCGGCGGATACGCAGTATTTT; cdr3_aa: CASSLFGLAADTQYF
j_call: TRBJ2-1; d_call: NA; v_call: TRBV9; clone_size: NA; cdr3_nt: TGTGCCAGCAGCGTAGTGGGCAGTGAGCAGTTCTTC; cdr3_aa: CASSVVGSEQFF
j_call: TRBJ2-7; d_call: TRBD1; v_call: TRBV4-1; clone_size: once; cdr3_nt: TGCGCCAGCAGCTGGGACAGCTCCGGCTCCTACGAGCAGTACTTC; cdr3_aa: CASSWDSSGSYEQYF
j_call: TRBJ1-2; d_call: NA; v_call: TRBV19; clone_size: few; cdr3_nt: TGTGCCAGTAGTATGTGGAGCTATGGCTACACCTTC; cdr3_aa: CASSMWSYGYTF
j_call: TRBJ2-7; d_call: TRBD2; v_call: TRBV28; clone_size: few; cdr3_nt: TGTGCCAGCAGTTCACTAGCGGGAACCCCCTACGAGCAGTACTTC; cdr3_aa: CASSSLAGTPYEQYF
j_call: TRBJ1-5; d_call: NA; v_call: TRBV6-5; clone_size: NA; cdr3_nt: TGTGCCAGCAGTTATAGGTCGGGGAATCAGCCCCAGCATTTT; cdr3_aa: CASSYRSGNQPQHF
j_call: TRBJ2-7; d_call: NA; v_call: TRBV9; clone_size: few; cdr3_nt: TGTGCCAGCAGCAGAGGCGGCTCATCCTACGAGCAGTACTTC; cdr3_aa: CASSRGGSSYEQYF